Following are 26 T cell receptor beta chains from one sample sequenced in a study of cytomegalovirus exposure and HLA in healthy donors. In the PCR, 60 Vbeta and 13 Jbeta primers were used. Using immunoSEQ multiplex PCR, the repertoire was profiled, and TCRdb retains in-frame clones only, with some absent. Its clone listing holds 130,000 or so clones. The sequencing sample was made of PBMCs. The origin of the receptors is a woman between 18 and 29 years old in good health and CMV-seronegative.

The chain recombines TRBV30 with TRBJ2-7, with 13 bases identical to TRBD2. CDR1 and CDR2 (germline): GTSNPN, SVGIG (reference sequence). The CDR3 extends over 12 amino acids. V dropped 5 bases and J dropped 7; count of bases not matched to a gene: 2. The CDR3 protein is CAWGLAGEEQYF. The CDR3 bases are TGTGCCTGGGGACTAGCGGGAGAAGAGCAGTACTTC.

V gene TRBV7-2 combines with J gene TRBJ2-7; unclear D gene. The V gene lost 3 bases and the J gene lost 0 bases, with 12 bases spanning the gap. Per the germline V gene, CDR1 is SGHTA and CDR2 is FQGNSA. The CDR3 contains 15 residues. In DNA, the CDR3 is TGTGCCAGCAGCTTTAGCTCCCTGAGCTCCTACGAGCAGTACTTC. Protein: CASSFSSLSSYEQYF.

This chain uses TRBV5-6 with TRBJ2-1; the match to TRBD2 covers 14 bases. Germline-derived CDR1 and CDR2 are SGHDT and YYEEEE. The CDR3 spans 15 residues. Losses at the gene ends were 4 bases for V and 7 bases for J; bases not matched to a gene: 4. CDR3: CASSLRTSGGNEQFF. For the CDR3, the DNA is TGTGCCAGCAGCCTAAGGACTAGCGGGGGGAATGAGCAGTTCTTC.

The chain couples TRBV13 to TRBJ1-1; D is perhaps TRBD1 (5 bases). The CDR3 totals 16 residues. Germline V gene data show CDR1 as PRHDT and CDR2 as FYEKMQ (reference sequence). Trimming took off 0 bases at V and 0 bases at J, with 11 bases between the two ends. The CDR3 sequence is CASSLGQVNMNTEAFF. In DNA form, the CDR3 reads TGTGCCAGCAGCTTAGGACAGGTCAACATGAACACTGAAGCTTTCTTT.

This CDR3 reads CASSSPGVRTGELFF. Written as DNA, the CDR3 is TGTGCCAGCAGTTCCCCAGGGGTTCGCACCGGGGAGCTGTTTTTT. The rearrangement uses TRBV28 and TRBJ2-2; the D gene is possibly TRBD1 (6 bases). Germline V gives CDR1 MDHEN, CDR2 SYDVKM. This CDR3 is 15 amino acids long. Trimming left V 4 bases short and J 4 bases short, with 13 bases between.

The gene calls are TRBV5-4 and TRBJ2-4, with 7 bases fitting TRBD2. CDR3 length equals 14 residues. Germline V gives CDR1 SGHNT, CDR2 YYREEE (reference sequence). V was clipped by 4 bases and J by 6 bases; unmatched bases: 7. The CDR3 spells CASSTQVAGNIQYF. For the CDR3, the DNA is TGTGCCAGCAGCACCCAGGTAGCGGGAAACATTCAGTACTTC.

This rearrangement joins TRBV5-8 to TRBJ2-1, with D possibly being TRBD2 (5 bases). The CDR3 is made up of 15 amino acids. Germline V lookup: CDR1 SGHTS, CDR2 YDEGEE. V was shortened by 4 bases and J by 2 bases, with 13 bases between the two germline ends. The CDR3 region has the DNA TGTGCCAGCAGCCGAGGACTTGCCCCCTACAATGAGCAGTTCTTC. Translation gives CASSRGLAPYNEQFF.

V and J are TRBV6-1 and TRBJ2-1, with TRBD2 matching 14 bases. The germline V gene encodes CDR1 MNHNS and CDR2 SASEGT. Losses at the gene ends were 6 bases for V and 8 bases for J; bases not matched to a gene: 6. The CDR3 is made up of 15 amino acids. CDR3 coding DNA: TGTGCCAGCAGCCGACTAGCGGGAGGGCCCCATGAGCAGTTCTTC. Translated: CASSRLAGGPHEQFF.

CDR3 amino acids: CSVAGLNTDTQYF. The CDR3 nucleotides read TGCAGCGTTGCGGGACTGAACACAGATACGCAGTATTTT. This sequence joins TRBV29-1 and TRBJ2-3; possible D gene TRBD2, 6 bases. Germline assignment: CDR1 SQVTM and CDR2 ANQGSEA. CDR3 length: 13 amino acids. V lost 4 bases to trimming and J lost 2 bases, with 10 bases between them.

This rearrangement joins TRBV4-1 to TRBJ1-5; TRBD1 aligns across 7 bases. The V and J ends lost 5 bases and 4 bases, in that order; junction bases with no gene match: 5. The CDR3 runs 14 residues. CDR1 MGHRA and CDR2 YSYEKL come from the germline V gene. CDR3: CASSSWDSNQPQHF. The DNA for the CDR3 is TGCGCCAGCAGCAGCTGGGACAGTAATCAGCCCCAGCATTTT.

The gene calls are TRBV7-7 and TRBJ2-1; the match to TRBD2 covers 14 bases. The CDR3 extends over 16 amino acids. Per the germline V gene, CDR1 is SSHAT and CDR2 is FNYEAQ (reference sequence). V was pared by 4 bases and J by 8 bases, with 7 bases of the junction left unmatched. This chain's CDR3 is CASSSGLAGGWHEQFF. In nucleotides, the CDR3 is TGTGCCAGCAGCTCAGGACTAGCGGGAGGATGGCATGAGCAGTTCTTC.

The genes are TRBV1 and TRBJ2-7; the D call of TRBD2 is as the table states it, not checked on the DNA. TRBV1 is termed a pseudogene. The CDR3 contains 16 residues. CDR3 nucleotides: TGCACCAGCAGCCAAGACGCGGGACTAGCGGGAGACGAGCAGTACGTC. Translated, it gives CTSSQDAGLAGDEQYV.

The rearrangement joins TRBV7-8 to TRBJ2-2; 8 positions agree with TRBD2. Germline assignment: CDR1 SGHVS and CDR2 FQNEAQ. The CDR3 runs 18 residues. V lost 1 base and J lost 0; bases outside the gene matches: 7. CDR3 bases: TGTGCCAGCAGCTTAGATAGACTAGCGACCGCGAACACCGGGGAGCTGTTTTTT. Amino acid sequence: CASSLDRLATANTGELFF.

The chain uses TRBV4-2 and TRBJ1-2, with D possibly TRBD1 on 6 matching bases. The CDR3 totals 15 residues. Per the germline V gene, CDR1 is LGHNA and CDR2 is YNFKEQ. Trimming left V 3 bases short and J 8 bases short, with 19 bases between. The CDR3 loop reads CASSHLDSIVGGYTF. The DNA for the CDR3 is TGTGCCAGCAGCCACCTGGACAGCATAGTGGGAGGCTACACCTTC.

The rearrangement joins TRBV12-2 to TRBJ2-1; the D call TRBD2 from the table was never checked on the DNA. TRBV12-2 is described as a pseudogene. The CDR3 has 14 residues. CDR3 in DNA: TGTGCAAGTCGCTTATCAATTTCACTAGCTGAGCGGTTCTTC. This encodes CASRLSISLAERFF.

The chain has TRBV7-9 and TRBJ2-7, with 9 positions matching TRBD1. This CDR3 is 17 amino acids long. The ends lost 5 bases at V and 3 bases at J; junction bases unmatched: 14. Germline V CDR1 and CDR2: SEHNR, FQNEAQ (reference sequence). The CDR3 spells CASSPGQGVRPGYEQYF. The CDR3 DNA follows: TGTGCCAGCAGCCCGGGACAGGGAGTTAGACCTGGCTACGAGCAGTACTTC.

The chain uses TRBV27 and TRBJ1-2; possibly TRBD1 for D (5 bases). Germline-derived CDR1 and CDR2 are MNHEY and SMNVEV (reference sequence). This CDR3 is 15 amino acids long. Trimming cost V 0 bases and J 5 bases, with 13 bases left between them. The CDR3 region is CASSLSGQGLYGYTF. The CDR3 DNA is TGTGCCAGCAGTTTATCAGGTCAGGGACTATATGGCTACACCTTC.

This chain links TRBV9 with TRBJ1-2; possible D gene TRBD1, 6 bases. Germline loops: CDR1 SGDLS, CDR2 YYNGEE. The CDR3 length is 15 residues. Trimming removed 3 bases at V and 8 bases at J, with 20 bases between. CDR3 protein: CASSETGHAPGGYTF. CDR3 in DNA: TGTGCCAGCAGCGAGACGGGACACGCTCCGGGGGGCTACACCTTC. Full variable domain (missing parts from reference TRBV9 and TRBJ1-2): DSGVTQTPKHLITATGQRVTLRCSPRSGDLSVYWYQQSLDQGLQFLIQYYNGEERAKGNILERFSAQQFPDLHSELNLSSLELGDSALYFCASSETGHAPGGYTFGSGTRLTVV.

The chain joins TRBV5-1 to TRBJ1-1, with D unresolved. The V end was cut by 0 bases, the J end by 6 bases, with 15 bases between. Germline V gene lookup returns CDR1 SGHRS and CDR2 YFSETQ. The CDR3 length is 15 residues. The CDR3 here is CASSLDSPGVAEAFF. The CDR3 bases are TGCGCCAGCAGCTTGGATTCCCCTGGAGTCGCTGAAGCTTTCTTT.

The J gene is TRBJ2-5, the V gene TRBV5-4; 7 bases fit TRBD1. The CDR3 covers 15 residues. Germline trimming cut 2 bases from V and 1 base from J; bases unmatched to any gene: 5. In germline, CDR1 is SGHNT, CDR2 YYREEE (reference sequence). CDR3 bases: TGTGCCAGCAGCTTTCTACAGGGGCCCCAAGAGACCCAGTACTTC. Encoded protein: CASSFLQGPQETQYF.

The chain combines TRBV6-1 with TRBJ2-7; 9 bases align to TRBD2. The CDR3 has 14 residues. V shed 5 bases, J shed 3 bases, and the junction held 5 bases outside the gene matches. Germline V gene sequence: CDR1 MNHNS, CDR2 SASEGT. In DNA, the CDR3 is TGTGCCAGCAGTCCAGCGGGAGGTGACTACGAGCAGTACTTC. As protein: CASSPAGGDYEQYF.

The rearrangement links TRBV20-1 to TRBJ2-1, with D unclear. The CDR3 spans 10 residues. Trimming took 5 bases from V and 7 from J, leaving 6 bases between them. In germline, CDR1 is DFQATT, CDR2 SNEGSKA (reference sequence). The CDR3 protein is CSASRNEQFF. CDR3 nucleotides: TGCAGTGCTTCTCGGAATGAGCAGTTCTTC.

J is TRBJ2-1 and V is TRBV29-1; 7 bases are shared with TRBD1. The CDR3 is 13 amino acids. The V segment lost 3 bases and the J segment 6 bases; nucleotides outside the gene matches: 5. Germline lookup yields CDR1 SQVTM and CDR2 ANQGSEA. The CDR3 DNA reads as TGCAGCGTTGAGAGGGGGCGTCGCAATGAGCAGTTCTTC. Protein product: CSVERGRRNEQFF.

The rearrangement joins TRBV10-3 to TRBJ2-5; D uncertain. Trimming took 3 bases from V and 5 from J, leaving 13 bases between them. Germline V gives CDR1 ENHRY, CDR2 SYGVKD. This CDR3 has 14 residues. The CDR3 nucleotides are TGTGCCATCAGTGATTCTAGAGAGGCGGAGACCCAGTACTTC. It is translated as CAISDSREAETQYF.

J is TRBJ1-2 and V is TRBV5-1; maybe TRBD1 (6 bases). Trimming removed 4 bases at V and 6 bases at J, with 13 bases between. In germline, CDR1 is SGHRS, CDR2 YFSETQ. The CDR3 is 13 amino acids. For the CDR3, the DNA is TGCGCCAGCAGCATGACAGGTGCCGATGGCTACACCTTC. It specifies CASSMTGADGYTF. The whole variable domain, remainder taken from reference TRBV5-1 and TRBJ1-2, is KAGVTQTPRYLIKTRGQQVTLSCSPISGHRSVSWYQQTPGQGLQFLFEYFSETQRNKGNFPGRFSGRQFSNSRSEMNVSTLELGDSALYLCASSMTGADGYTFGSGTRLTVV.

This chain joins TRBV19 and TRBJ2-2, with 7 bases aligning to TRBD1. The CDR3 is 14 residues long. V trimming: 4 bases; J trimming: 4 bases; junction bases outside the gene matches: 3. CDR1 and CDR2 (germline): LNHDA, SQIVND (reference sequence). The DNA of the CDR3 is TGTGCCAGTAGTACCGACAGGGTCACCGGGGAGCTGTTTTTT. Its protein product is CASSTDRVTGELFF.